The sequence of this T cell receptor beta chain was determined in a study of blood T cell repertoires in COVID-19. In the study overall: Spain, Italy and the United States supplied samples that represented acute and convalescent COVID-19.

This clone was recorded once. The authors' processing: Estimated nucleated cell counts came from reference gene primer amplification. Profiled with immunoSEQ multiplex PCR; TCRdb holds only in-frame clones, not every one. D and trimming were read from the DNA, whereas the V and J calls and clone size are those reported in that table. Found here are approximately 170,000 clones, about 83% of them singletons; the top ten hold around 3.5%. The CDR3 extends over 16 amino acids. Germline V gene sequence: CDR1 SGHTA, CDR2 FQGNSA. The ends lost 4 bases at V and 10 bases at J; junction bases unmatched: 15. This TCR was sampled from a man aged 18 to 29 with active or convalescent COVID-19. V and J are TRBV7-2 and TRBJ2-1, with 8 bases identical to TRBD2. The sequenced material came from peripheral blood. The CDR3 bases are TGTGCCAGCAGCTCTTTAGCGGGGCGGGCAACTGGCGAGCAGTTCTTC. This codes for CASSSLAGRATGEQFF.